Listed below are T cell receptor beta chains from one sample, sequenced in a study of blood T cells in healthy people across ages. TCRdb fed the 5' RACE reads into MiXCR, producing one record per CDR3 protein. Seen here are 700,000 to 900,000 distinct CDR3 sequences, approximately 53% observed once, and the top ten hold 41%. Sequences were obtained from blood. Receptors originate from an elderly man in good health. Each CDR3 is given with its conserved first and last residue. A D gene is named only where the DNA matches it firmly. For some rows the clone size is stated as once, few or many, or as a class when expanded; others skip it.

j_call: TRBJ2-4
v_call: TRBV25-1
d_call: TRBD1
clone_size: few
cdr3_aa: CASSEAGTGRGNIQYF
cdr3_nt: TGTGCCAGCAGTGAGGCCGGGACAGGGAGAGGAAACATTCAGTACTTC

j_call: TRBJ2-3
v_call: TRBV11-2
d_call: TRBD2
clone_size: .
cdr3_aa: CASSVSGASTDTQYF
cdr3_nt: TGTGCCAGCAGCGTTAGCGGGGCGAGCACAGATACGCAGTATTTT

j_call: TRBJ2-5
v_call: TRBV20-1
d_call: .
clone_size: few
cdr3_aa: CSASHLGRQETQYF
cdr3_nt: TGCAGTGCTAGTCATCTTGGCAGACAAGAGACCCAGTACTTC

j_call: TRBJ2-1
v_call: TRBV25-1
d_call: .
clone_size: few
cdr3_aa: CASSELSSGDNEQFF
cdr3_nt: TGTGCCAGCAGTGAATTGAGCAGTGGTGATAATGAGCAGTTCTTC

j_call: TRBJ2-4
v_call: TRBV5-4
d_call: .
clone_size: many
cdr3_aa: CASSLVGERNIQYF
cdr3_nt: TGTGCCAGCAGCTTGGTCGGGGAGCGAAACATTCAGTACTTC

j_call: TRBJ2-1
v_call: TRBV19
d_call: .
clone_size: .
cdr3_aa: CASSIGRLVSWDEQFF
cdr3_nt: TGTGCCAGTAGTATAGGTCGACTAGTATCCTGGGATGAGCAGTTCTTC

j_call: TRBJ2-7
v_call: TRBV27
d_call: TRBD1
clone_size: many
cdr3_aa: CASTQGSEQYF
cdr3_nt: TGTGCCAGCACACAGGGGTCGGAGCAGTACTTC

j_call: TRBJ2-7
v_call: TRBV6-1
d_call: TRBD1
clone_size: once
cdr3_aa: CASSEAPGQTYEQYF
cdr3_nt: TGTGCCAGCAGTGAAGCGCCGGGACAGACCTACGAGCAGTACTTC

j_call: TRBJ2-1
v_call: TRBV24-1
d_call: .
clone_size: .
cdr3_aa: CATAPRPYNEQFF
cdr3_nt: TGTGCCACCGCCCCAAGGCCGTACAATGAGCAGTTCTTC

j_call: TRBJ1-2
v_call: TRBV2
d_call: TRBD1
clone_size: .
cdr3_aa: CVSSPQTGGYGYTF
cdr3_nt: TGTGTCAGCAGCCCCCAGACAGGGGGATATGGCTACACCTTC

j_call: TRBJ1-1
v_call: TRBV5-1
d_call: .
clone_size: .
cdr3_aa: CASSYTTDTEAFF
cdr3_nt: TGCGCCAGCAGCTATACAACGGACACTGAAGCTTTCTTT

j_call: TRBJ2-1
v_call: TRBV5-1
d_call: TRBD1
clone_size: .
cdr3_aa: CASSTSGQGRYEQFF
cdr3_nt: TGCGCCAGCTCAACCTCGGGACAGGGTCGGTATGAGCAGTTCTTC

j_call: TRBJ2-7
v_call: TRBV20-1
d_call: .
clone_size: .
cdr3_aa: CSAKIGAFYEQYF
cdr3_nt: TGCAGTGCTAAGATCGGGGCGTTTTACGAGCAGTACTTC

j_call: TRBJ2-3
v_call: TRBV7-2
d_call: .
clone_size: few
cdr3_aa: CASSPRASRYAYF
cdr3_nt: TGTGCCAGCAGCCCCCGGGCCTCCAGATACGCGTATTTT

j_call: TRBJ2-7
v_call: TRBV12-3/TRBV12-4
d_call: .
clone_size: .
cdr3_aa: CASSPGDLSYEQYF
cdr3_nt: TGTGCCAGCTCCCCCGGGGACCTCTCCTACGAGCAGTACTTC

j_call: TRBJ2-4
v_call: TRBV12-3/TRBV12-4
d_call: .
clone_size: many
cdr3_aa: CASSFKNIQYF
cdr3_nt: TGTGCCAGCAGTTTCAAAAACATTCAGTACTTC

j_call: TRBJ2-1
v_call: TRBV27
d_call: .
clone_size: few
cdr3_aa: CASSPTGLSYNEQFF
cdr3_nt: TGTGCCAGCAGCCCTACAGGACTCTCCTACAATGAGCAGTTCTTC

j_call: TRBJ2-5
v_call: TRBV2
d_call: .
clone_size: few
cdr3_aa: CATRAQASLGGETQYF
cdr3_nt: TGTGCCACTCGGGCCCAGGCTAGCCTAGGAGGAGAGACCCAGTACTTC

j_call: TRBJ2-7
v_call: TRBV6-6
d_call: .
clone_size: .
cdr3_aa: CASSYSSGLEGYEQYF
cdr3_nt: TGTGCCAGCAGTTACTCGTCGGGGCTAGAGGGCTACGAGCAGTACTTC

j_call: TRBJ2-7
v_call: TRBV5-1
d_call: TRBD2
clone_size: .
cdr3_aa: CASTNGGDNSYEQYF
cdr3_nt: TGCGCCAGCACCAACGGGGGGGACAACTCCTACGAGCAGTACTTC

j_call: TRBJ1-5
v_call: TRBV7-8
d_call: .
clone_size: .
cdr3_aa: CASSYLQKDQPQHF
cdr3_nt: TGTGCCAGCAGCTACTTACAGAAAGATCAGCCCCAGCATTTT

j_call: TRBJ1-2
v_call: TRBV20-1
d_call: TRBD1
clone_size: once
cdr3_aa: CSAPDRAKGCTF
cdr3_nt: TGCAGTGCCCCGGACAGGGCCAAGGGCTGCACCTTC

j_call: TRBJ1-1
v_call: TRBV10-3
d_call: .
clone_size: .
cdr3_aa: CAISGLGSLNTEAFF
cdr3_nt: TGTGCCATCAGTGGGCTCGGAAGTTTGAACACTGAAGCTTTCTTT

j_call: TRBJ2-3
v_call: TRBV9
d_call: TRBD2
clone_size: few
cdr3_aa: CASSPRTSGSGDTQYF
cdr3_nt: TGTGCCAGCAGCCCCAGGACTAGCGGGAGCGGAGATACGCAGTATTTT

j_call: TRBJ1-2
v_call: TRBV25-1
d_call: .
clone_size: .
cdr3_aa: CASSRDGGNYGYTF
cdr3_nt: TGTGCCAGCAGTCGGGACGGAGGTAACTATGGCTACACCTTC

j_call: TRBJ1-2
v_call: TRBV20-1
d_call: .
clone_size: .
cdr3_aa: CSARDPAGNYGYTF
cdr3_nt: TGCAGTGCTAGAGATCCCGCGGGTAACTATGGCTACACCTTC

j_call: TRBJ2-2
v_call: TRBV7-2
d_call: .
clone_size: .
cdr3_aa: CASSLGANPNGELFF
cdr3_nt: TGTGCCAGCAGCTTAGGGGCTAATCCCAACGGGGAGCTGTTTTTT

j_call: TRBJ2-5
v_call: TRBV9
d_call: TRBD1
clone_size: .
cdr3_aa: CASSPRQGLRGETQYF
cdr3_nt: TGTGCCAGCAGCCCACGACAGGGTCTACGCGGGGAGACCCAGTACTTC

j_call: TRBJ1-5
v_call: TRBV20-1
d_call: .
clone_size: .
cdr3_aa: CSASVKGLVQPQHF
cdr3_nt: TGCAGTGCTAGTGTGAAAGGTTTGGTTCAGCCCCAGCATTTT

j_call: TRBJ2-4
v_call: TRBV7-2
d_call: .
clone_size: .
cdr3_aa: CASSFSQGGEQYF
cdr3_nt: TGTGCCAGCAGCTTCTCCCAGGGGGGAGAGCAGTACTTC

j_call: TRBJ2-5
v_call: TRBV21-1
d_call: .
clone_size: many
cdr3_aa: CASSKGTELIETQYF
cdr3_nt: TGTGCCAGCAGCAAAGGGACAGAACTCATAGAGACCCAGTACTTC

j_call: TRBJ1-4
v_call: TRBV5-1
d_call: .
clone_size: .
cdr3_aa: CASSTDVPNEKLFF
cdr3_nt: TGCGCCAGCAGCACGGACGTTCCTAATGAAAAACTGTTTTTT

j_call: TRBJ2-5
v_call: TRBV29-1
d_call: TRBD1
clone_size: few
cdr3_aa: CSVRQGAQGETQYF
cdr3_nt: TGCAGCGTCAGACAGGGAGCCCAGGGAGAGACCCAGTACTTC

j_call: TRBJ2-7
v_call: TRBV6-5
d_call: .
clone_size: few
cdr3_aa: CASRAGGTTAYEQYF
cdr3_nt: TGTGCCAGCAGGGCCGGCGGGACAACCGCCTACGAGCAGTACTTC

j_call: TRBJ1-1
v_call: TRBV6-5
d_call: TRBD1
clone_size: .
cdr3_aa: CASSYADRGRAEAFF
cdr3_nt: TGTGCCAGCAGTTATGCTGACAGGGGGCGGGCTGAAGCTTTCTTT

j_call: TRBJ1-2
v_call: TRBV29-1
d_call: .
clone_size: .
cdr3_aa: CSAGAANYGYTF
cdr3_nt: TGCAGCGCTGGGGCAGCTAACTATGGCTACACCTTC

j_call: TRBJ2-1
v_call: TRBV2
d_call: .
clone_size: .
cdr3_aa: CASSEIRRSSYNEQFF
cdr3_nt: TGTGCCAGCAGTGAAATTCGGAGGAGCTCCTACAATGAGCAGTTCTTC

j_call: TRBJ1-5
v_call: TRBV5-1
d_call: .
clone_size: .
cdr3_aa: CASSLSPGKGQPQHF
cdr3_nt: TGCGCCAGCAGCTTGTCACCGGGTAAGGGCCAGCCCCAGCATTTT

j_call: TRBJ2-7
v_call: TRBV6-5
d_call: TRBD2
clone_size: few
cdr3_aa: CASSSVLSGRGSYEQYF
cdr3_nt: TGTGCCAGCAGTTCGGTCCTAAGCGGGAGAGGATCCTACGAGCAGTACTTC

j_call: TRBJ2-6
v_call: TRBV11-2
d_call: TRBD1
clone_size: .
cdr3_aa: CASSIRAGQGYSGANVLTF
cdr3_nt: TGTGCCAGCAGCATACGGGCGGGACAGGGCTACTCTGGGGCCAACGTCCTGACTTTC

j_call: TRBJ2-5
v_call: TRBV4-2
d_call: TRBD2
clone_size: once
cdr3_aa: CASSQDPRLAGVREYNEQYF
cdr3_nt: TGTGCCAGCAGCCAAGATCCCCGGCTAGCGGGAGTGAGGGAATACAATGAGCAGTACTTC

j_call: TRBJ2-2
v_call: TRBV2
d_call: .
clone_size: .
cdr3_aa: CAGRRMVETGELFF
cdr3_nt: TGTGCCGGACGACGAATGGTAGAAACCGGGGAGCTGTTTTTT

j_call: TRBJ1-5
v_call: TRBV28
d_call: .
clone_size: .
cdr3_aa: CASSLRRGASVNQPQHF
cdr3_nt: TGTGCCAGCAGTTTACGGCGGGGGGCGTCTGTCAATCAGCCCCAGCATTTT

j_call: TRBJ2-3
v_call: TRBV27
d_call: TRBD1
clone_size: .
cdr3_aa: CASSLGTGPGTDTQYF
cdr3_nt: TGTGCCAGCAGTTTAGGGACAGGGCCCGGCACAGATACGCAGTATTTT

j_call: TRBJ1-2
v_call: TRBV19
d_call: TRBD1
clone_size: .
cdr3_aa: CATRDREIYGYTF
cdr3_nt: TGTGCCACGAGGGACAGGGAAATCTATGGCTACACCTTC

j_call: TRBJ1-2
v_call: TRBV15
d_call: .
clone_size: .
cdr3_aa: CATSRGTSYGYTF
cdr3_nt: TGTGCCACCAGCAGAGGGACATCCTATGGCTACACCTTC